This TCR beta chain came from a study of cytomegalovirus exposure and HLA in healthy donors. Both 60 Vbeta primers and 13 Jbeta primers went into the PCR. Method: immunoSEQ multiplex PCR; TCRdb's copy keeps in-frame clones and lacks some. This sample has more than 150,000 clones, with roughly 84% found just once. The CDR3 loop spans 17 amino acids. Germline CDR1 reads SGHNT; CDR2 reads YYREEE (reference sequence). V shed 3 bases, J shed 7 bases, and the junction held 13 bases outside the gene matches. The sample comprised PBMCs. V and J are TRBV5-4 and TRBJ2-1; 10 nucleotides line up with TRBD2. The clonotype was recovered from a woman aged 18 to 35 in good health and CMV-seronegative. DNA for the CDR3: TGTGCCAGCAGCTCCAAACTTCTAGCGGGGGCTAAGAATGAGCAGTTCTTC. This translates into CASSSKLLAGAKNEQFF.